The entry that follows covers one T cell receptor (beta chain) sequence. The entry originates in a study of blood T cell repertoires in COVID-19. Study overall: Researchers got acute and convalescent COVID-19 samples from the United States, Italy and Spain. In each case, the material was cDNA or gDNA derived from T cells, B-cell-depleted T cells, or PBMCs.

Those enrolled in Seattle joined during active infection and were followed longitudinally afterward. The germline V and J ends were trimmed by 4 bases and 7 bases, with 9 bases remaining between them. Germline-derived CDR1 and CDR2 are LGHDT and YNNKEL (reference sequence). This CDR3 has 12 residues. Methods used by the authors: Estimation of nucleated cell counts was performed using reference gene primer amplification. Some clones are missing from TCRdb's copy, which holds only in-frame ones; the method was immunoSEQ multiplex PCR. Clone size and the V and J calls come from that table; the DNA yielded D and trimming. The sample includes some 75,000 clones, 65% to 85% seen only once; the top ten take around 13%.

Source material: peripheral blood. This TCR came from a man aged 45-60 years with COVID-19, enrolled during active disease. This chain joins TRBV3-1 (or the pseudogene TRBV3-2) and TRBJ2-3, with TRBD2 as a possible D gene (6 bases). The CDR3 DNA reads as TGTGCCAGCAGCCCCGGGAGTTATACGCAGTATTTT. Translating it yields CASSPGSYTQYF.